Below, 32 T cell receptor beta chains from the same sample are listed, as sequenced in a study of T-cell reconstitution after alpha-beta-depleted transplantation in children. Using unique molecular identifiers, the investigators prepared the TCRbeta library. TCRdb re-analysed the PCR reads in MiXCR, keeping a single row per CDR3 protein. The sample includes 220,000 or so distinct CDR3 sequences, 7.5% to 9.5% of them seen just once. The sequencing here drew on PBMCs, mostly from graft donor cells, taken 180 days after TCRalphabeta/CD19-depleted stem cell transplant. The receptors derive from a male patient aged 10 to 17 who had a stem cell transplant for acute lymphoblastic leukemia, so the T cells may come from the graft donor.

This clonotype was detected many times. The V and J genes are TRBV24-1 and TRBJ2-5, with D maybe TRBD1 (6 bases). The CDR3 is 15 amino acids. Germline V gene data show CDR1 as KGHDR and CDR2 as SFDVKD. Trimming removed 9 bases at V and 5 bases at J, with 21 bases between. The chain's CDR3 is CATGIEQGTRETQYF. CDR3 sequence (DNA): TGTGCCACCGGGATCGAACAGGGTACTCGGGAGACCCAGTACTTC.

This clonotype was counted ten times or more. The gene calls are TRBV16 and TRBJ1-1; D ambiguous. CDR1 KGHSY and CDR2 FQNENV come from the germline V gene. V lost 4 bases, J lost 0 bases, and 12 bases lay in between. The CDR3 consists of 15 residues. The chain's CDR3 is CASSPSAGMNTEAFF. CDR3 DNA sequence: TGTGCCAGCAGCCCCTCGGCAGGCATGAACACTGAAGCTTTCTTT.

This clonotype came up a few times. The V gene is TRBV15, the J gene TRBJ2-1; D remains unclear. In germline, CDR1 is LNHNV, CDR2 YYDKDF (reference sequence). V gave up 0 bases and J gave up 0 bases, with 9 bases separating them. This CDR3 has 16 amino acids. CDR3 DNA: TGTGCCACCAGCAGAGAGGCGTCTAGCTCCTACAATGAGCAGTTCTTC. The encoded protein is CATSREASSSYNEQFF.

On this clonotype: Being one base from a much bigger clone, this may be a read error. The chain employs TRBV13 and TRBJ2-7; D ambiguous. CDR1 and CDR2 from the germline V gene are PRHDT and FYEKMQ (reference sequence). The CDR3 is made up of 14 amino acids. CDR3 DNA sequence: TGTGCCAGGAGCTTATCCCTCCTTCGTCACGAGCAGTACTTC. Its protein is CARSLSLLRHEQYF.

This clonotype was counted many times. The chain employs TRBV25-1 and TRBJ2-5; TRBD2 aligns across 10 bases. From germline, CDR1 is MGHDK and CDR2 SYGVNS. V was clipped by 5 bases and J by 4 bases; unmatched bases: 13. There are 17 residues in the CDR3. This CDR3 reads CASSPLGSGRAGETQYF. CDR3 coding DNA: TGTGCCAGCAGTCCCCTGGGCAGCGGGAGGGCCGGAGAGACCCAGTACTTC.

This clonotype has at least ten counts. The rearrangement links TRBV6-5 to TRBJ2-5; tentatively, D is TRBD1 or TRBD2 (5 bases each). The CDR3 covers 14 residues. Germline CDR1 is MNHEY and CDR2 is SVGAGI. Trimming shortened V by 2 bases and J by 5 bases, and 12 bases separated the two germline ends. CDR3 coding DNA: TGTGCCAGCAGTTACACTAGGGGCTTGGAGACCCAGTACTTC. Encoded protein: CASSYTRGLETQYF.

The table lists this clonotype with a few counts. This chain uses TRBV7-3 with TRBJ2-2; tentatively, D is TRBD2 (7 bases). The CDR3 runs to 16 residues. Trimming removed 0 bases at V and 4 bases at J, with 12 bases between. Germline V gives CDR1 SGHTA, CDR2 FQGTGA. CDR3 loop: CASSLTGGRTTGELFF. The CDR3 DNA follows: TGTGCCAGCAGCTTAACGGGGGGGCGGACCACCGGGGAGCTGTTTTTT.

A few counts support this clonotype. The chain combines TRBV6-2 or TRBV6-3 with TRBJ1-5; D may be TRBD1 (5 bases). CDR3 length: 14 residues. Trimming removed 5 bases from V and 7 bases from J, with 15 bases in between. Germline values: CDR1 MNHEY, CDR2 SVGEGT. The DNA for the CDR3 is TGTGCCAGCAGTCCGGGACTGATCGGGCAGCCCCAGCATTTT. This sequence encodes CASSPGLIGQPQHF.

In this sample, this clonotype turned up a few times. The J gene is TRBJ2-6, the V gene TRBV10-3; the D is unclear. The V end lost 7 bases, the J end lost 0 bases, and 4 bases lay between the germline ends. The CDR3 loop spans 13 amino acids. CDR1 is ENHRY, CDR2 SYGVKD, per germline. This CDR3 is CAIMDSGANVLTF. For the CDR3, the DNA is TGTGCCATCATGGACTCTGGGGCCAACGTCCTGACTTTC.

This clonotype showed up many times. This rearrangement joins TRBV5-1 to TRBJ1-1; D remains unclear. The CDR3 is made up of 13 amino acids. V shed 7 bases and J shed 3 bases, with 13 bases lying between them. Germline CDR1 SGHRS, CDR2 YFSETQ. Here the CDR3 reads CASSIQRDTEAFF. As DNA, the CDR3 is TGCGCCAGCTCAATTCAGCGGGACACTGAAGCTTTCTTT.

This clonotype was detected ten times or more. J is TRBJ2-2 and V is TRBV10-3; TRBD1 aligns across 7 bases. The germline V gene encodes CDR1 ENHRY and CDR2 SYGVKD. This CDR3 is built from 16 residues. V lost 5 bases and J lost 0; bases outside the gene matches: 6. As DNA, the CDR3 is TGTGCCATCAGTACAGGGGTCCCCGCGAACACCGGGGAGCTGTTTTTT. This gives the protein CAISTGVPANTGELFF.

This clonotype occurred many times. V gene TRBV5-1 combines with J gene TRBJ2-7; 8 nucleotides agree with TRBD1. The ends lost 4 bases at V and 5 bases at J; junction bases unmatched: 17. The CDR3 is 17 amino acids. Germline V gene lookup returns CDR1 SGHRS and CDR2 YFSETQ. CDR3 in DNA: TGCGCCAGCAGCAAGTCGGACAGGGCGGCCGGGAGAGACGAGCAGTACTTC. The encoded protein is CASSKSDRAAGRDEQYF.

This clonotype was counted many times. The chain links TRBV6-1 to TRBJ1-6, with 8 positions matching TRBD1. The CDR3 loop spans 15 amino acids. Looked up from germline, CDR1 is MNHNS and CDR2 is SASEGT. The junction had 7 bases not matched to a gene; V was cut back by 6 bases and J by 6 bases. CDR3 coding DNA: TGTGCCAGCAGCACGACAGGGGTTGGTAATTCACCCCTCCACTTT. The encoded protein is CASSTTGVGNSPLHF.

This clonotype was seen repeatedly, ten times or more. The genes are TRBV12-3 or TRBV12-4 and TRBJ2-1; possible D gene TRBD1, 6 bases. The CDR3 contains 10 residues. V gave up 7 bases and J gave up 15 bases, with 13 bases separating them. The CDR3: CASMGQGWFF. CDR3 nucleotide sequence: TGTGCCAGCATGGGGCAGGGGTGGTTCTTC.

This clonotype was picked up many times. The rearrangement uses TRBV7-8 and TRBJ2-7, with 7 positions matching TRBD1. The V gene end was trimmed by 5 bases and the J gene end by 1 base; junction bases not matched to a gene: 5. Germline V gives CDR1 SGHVS, CDR2 FQNEAQ. This CDR3 region has 14 residues. DNA of the CDR3: TGTGCCAGCAGCCCGACAGGGCAGTCCTACGAGCAGTACTTC. Protein sequence: CASSPTGQSYEQYF.

This chain connects TRBV14 to TRBJ2-1; TRBD1 might be the D (5 bases). Germline loops: CDR1 SGHDN, CDR2 FVKESK. The germline V and J ends were trimmed by 2 bases and 4 bases, with 12 bases remaining between them. CDR3 length equals 15 residues. The CDR3 DNA is TGTGCCAGCAGCCAAAGGGTACAGGCTTACAATGAGCAGTTCTTC. This codes for CASSQRVQAYNEQFF.

At least ten counts were recorded for this clonotype. The chain joins TRBV20-1 to TRBJ2-5; 11 bases match TRBD2. The V and J ends lost 3 bases and 5 bases, in that order; junction bases with no gene match: 11. There are 16 residues in the CDR3. Germline-derived CDR1 and CDR2 are DFQATT and SNEGSKA (reference sequence). CDR3 protein: CSARGPRLAGKETQYF. The CDR3 nucleotides read TGCAGTGCTAGGGGCCCCAGACTAGCGGGAAAGGAGACCCAGTACTTC.

This clonotype was recorded at least ten times. The J gene is TRBJ1-1, the V gene TRBV5-1; no definite D call. Trimming left V 0 bases short and J 1 base short, with 10 bases between. Germline V gene data show CDR1 as SGHRS and CDR2 as YFSETQ. The CDR3 extends over 15 amino acids. CDR3 residues: CASSLVGVPNTEAFF. The CDR3 DNA is TGCGCCAGCAGCTTGGTGGGAGTACCGAACACTGAAGCTTTCTTT.

Notes on this clonotype: A much larger clone differs by one base, so this may be a read error. This chain joins TRBV7-2 and TRBJ2-1; TRBD2 agrees at 10 bases. This CDR3 comprises 14 residues. The trim removed 2 bases at V and 7 bases at J, leaving 2 bases unmatched. CDR1 and CDR2 (germline): SGHTA, FQGNSA. CDR3 in amino acids: CASSLTLAGNEQFF. For the CDR3, the DNA is TGTGCCAGCAGCTTAACACTAGCGGGGAATGAGCAGTTCTTC.

This clonotype was counted at least ten times. The chain joins TRBV29-1 to TRBJ2-3, with 7 nucleotides matching TRBD1. Losses at the gene ends were 3 bases for V and 4 bases for J; bases not matched to a gene: 7. This CDR3 has 14 amino acids. Per the germline V gene, CDR1 is SQVTM and CDR2 is ANQGSEA. The CDR3 protein is CSVDGAGGSDTQYF. CDR3 DNA sequence: TGCAGCGTTGACGGAGCAGGGGGTTCAGATACGCAGTATTTT.

This clonotype appeared many times. V and J are TRBV4-3 and TRBJ2-1; 10 bases match TRBD1. Germline lookup yields CDR1 LGHNA and CDR2 YSLEER. There are 18 residues in the CDR3. V was pared by 0 bases and J by 1 base, with 6 bases of the junction left unmatched. In nucleotides, the CDR3 is TGCGCCAGCAGCCAAGATTTAGGGGGACAGGGGTCCTACAATGAGCAGTTCTTC. This encodes CASSQDLGGQGSYNEQFF.

This clonotype was detected only a few times. The chain links TRBV6-5 to TRBJ2-7, with TRBD2 identical over 12 bases. The CDR3 has 15 residues. V shed 2 bases and J 3 bases; nucleotides not matched to a gene: 2. The germline gives CDR1 MNHEY, CDR2 SVGAGI. CDR3 bases: TGTGCCAGCAGTTACGGACTAGCGGGACACTACGAGCAGTACTTC. It encodes CASSYGLAGHYEQYF.

This clonotype has a count of ten or more. This chain joins TRBV20-1 and TRBJ2-5; 12 positions agree with TRBD2. Per germline, CDR1 DFQATT and CDR2 SNEGSKA (reference sequence). The CDR3 totals 18 residues. V trimming: 6 bases; J trimming: 4 bases; junction bases outside the gene matches: 18. CDR3 in amino acids: CSAPRTLGLAGRGETQYF. The DNA of the CDR3 is TGCAGTGCCCCCAGGACCCTTGGACTAGCGGGGCGGGGAGAGACCCAGTACTTC.

This clonotype was detected ten times or more. The chain is built from TRBV2 and TRBJ1-5; D ambiguous. The CDR3 consists of 15 residues. Looked up from germline, CDR1 is SNHLY and CDR2 is FYNNEI. V was clipped by 6 bases and J by 6 bases, with 18 bases between them. The CDR3, as DNA: TGTGCCAGCAGGGGTTCCTGTGGGGAGAGTCAGCCCCAGCATTTT. It encodes CASRGSCGESQPQHF.

The table lists this clonotype with many counts. Written as DNA, the CDR3 is TGTGCCAGCAGCGCAGGACAGACCCTTGAGCAGTACTTC. It translates to CASSAGQTLEQYF. This chain links TRBV7-2 with TRBJ2-7; possibly TRBD1 for D (6 bases). CDR3 size: 13 residues. Deletions cut 5 bases from V and 7 bases from J, with 15 bases between. Per the germline V gene, CDR1 is SGHTA and CDR2 is FQGNSA. The full variable domain, in which reference TRBV7-2 and TRBJ2-7 provide the parts outside the CDR3, is GAGVSQSPSNKVTEKGKDVELRCDPISGHTALYWYRQSLGQGLEFLIYFQGNSAPDKSGLPSDRFSAERTGGSVSTLTIQRTQQEDSAVYLCASSAGQTLEQYFGPGTRLTVT.

This clonotype was seen at least ten times. This chain links TRBV20-1 with TRBJ1-1, with 8 bases aligning to TRBD1. CDR1 is DFQATT, CDR2 SNEGSKA, per germline (reference sequence). CDR3 size: 15 residues. Unmatched junction bases numbered 10, after V lost 3 bases and J lost 4 bases. The CDR3 nucleotides read TGCAGTGCTAGCCCGGCCAGGGGGCCTAGCACTGAAGCTTTCTTT. It specifies CSASPARGPSTEAFF.

In this sample, this clonotype turned up many times. The chain combines TRBV5-5 with TRBJ2-5; TRBD2 agrees at 8 bases. This CDR3 is 13 amino acids long. V lost 4 bases, J lost 5 bases, and 4 bases stayed unmatched. In germline, CDR1 is SGHKS, CDR2 YYEKEE (reference sequence). CDR3 sequence (DNA): TGTGCCAGCAGCCCGGGACTAGTGGAGACCCAGTACTTC. Its translation is CASSPGLVETQYF.

This clonotype has a single count. Since a much larger clone is just one base distant, this may be a read error. This is likely a read error, given that the CDR3 carries no conserved phenylalanine or tryptophan at its end. J is TRBJ1-3 and V is TRBV12-3 or TRBV12-4; 8 bases fit TRBD1. The CDR3 has 16 amino acids. V dropped 1 base and J dropped 4; count of bases not matched to a gene: 6. CDR3 nucleotides: TGTGCCAGCAGTTTAGTTATCCAGGGGGCCGGAAACACCATATATCTT. Protein: CASSLVIQGAGNTIYL.

This clonotype occurred many times. V usage is TRBV21-1 and J usage is TRBJ2-7. TRBV21-1 is deemed a pseudogene. CDR3 length equals 14 residues. In DNA form, the CDR3 reads TGTGCCAGCAGCAAAGAAAGGAGCTCCTACGAGCAGTACTTC. Protein sequence: CASSKERSSYEQYF.

This clonotype has at least ten counts. This chain uses TRBV5-1 with TRBJ1-4; TRBD1 agrees at 8 bases. In germline, CDR1 is SGHRS, CDR2 YFSETQ. Trimming took 4 bases from V and 5 from J; bases not matched to a gene: 4. CDR3 size: 14 residues. The CDR3 here is CASSRDRGNEKLFF. The CDR3 DNA reads as TGCGCCAGCAGCCGTGACAGGGGCAATGAAAAACTGTTTTTT.

This clonotype was observed at least ten times. The chain is built from TRBV7-7 and TRBJ2-2; TRBD2 matches at 9 bases. The length of the CDR3 is 16 residues. J gave up 0 bases and V 5 bases, and 4 bases lay outside the gene matches. From germline, CDR1 is SSHAT and CDR2 FNYEAQ (reference sequence). This CDR3 is CASSPGLAPNTGELFF. DNA for the CDR3: TGTGCCAGCAGCCCGGGACTAGCCCCGAACACCGGGGAGCTGTTTTTT.

This clonotype was seen many times. The CDR3 DNA follows: TGCAGTGCCCGCGGCGTGGAGACCCAGTACTTC. Protein product: CSARGVETQYF. This chain uses TRBV20-1 with TRBJ2-5, with no clear D. V lost 6 bases to trimming and J lost 5 bases, with 10 bases between them. CDR3 length equals 11 residues. CDR1 and CDR2 from the germline V gene are DFQATT and SNEGSKA (reference sequence).